A selection of T cell receptor beta chains follows, all from one sample in a study of post-analysis software for immune sequencing data. TCRdb analysed the PCR reads with MiXCR anew, one entry per CDR3 protein. The sample consists of 400,000 to 500,000 distinct CDR3 sequences, approximately 37% of them appearing once. Material for sequencing was blood. The receptors stem from a girl under 10 years old with multiple sclerosis. Each CDR3 is given with its conserved first and last residue. The D gene is left open where the match is weak. For some rows the clone size is stated as once, few or many, or as a class when expanded; others skip it.

j_call d_call clone_size v_call cdr3_aa cdr3_nt
TRBJ2-5 NA few TRBV5-1 CASSLGASEPGEQYF TGCGCCAGCAGCTTGGGGGCTTCGGAGCCAGGGGAGCAGTACTTC
TRBJ2-1 TRBD2 NA TRBV7-3 CASSWGLAGVGVDEQFF TGTGCCAGCAGCTGGGGACTAGCGGGAGTCGGGGTGGATGAGCAGTTCTTC
TRBJ2-5 NA few TRBV20-1 CSARRTYDQETQYF TGCAGTGCTAGGCGCACATACGACCAAGAGACCCAGTACTTC
TRBJ2-1 NA NA TRBV27 CASSPLRRPVYNEQFF TGTGCCAGCAGTCCGCTTCGGCGCCCCGTCTACAATGAGCAGTTCTTC
TRBJ1-4 NA NA TRBV4-1 CASSPRRVSGEKLFF TGCGCCAGCAGTCCAAGGAGGGTGTCCGGGGAAAAACTGTTTTTT
TRBJ2-1 TRBD2 NA TRBV5-1 CASSLDPRGGLYNEQFF TGCGCCAGCAGCTTGGATCCGCGGGGGGGCCTGTACAATGAGCAGTTCTTC
TRBJ2-7 NA NA TRBV28 CASNPSWGEQYF TGTGCCAGCAATCCTTCTTGGGGCGAGCAGTACTTC
TRBJ2-7 TRBD1 NA TRBV7-2 CAGSSRTGSYEQYF TGTGCCGGCAGCTCGAGGACAGGGTCCTACGAGCAGTACTTC
TRBJ2-5 NA few TRBV29-1 CSVNREGTQYF TGCAGCGTCAACAGAGAAGGGACCCAGTACTTC
TRBJ2-1 TRBD2 NA TRBV7-2 CASRPGASGSDEQFF TGTGCCAGCAGACCTGGGGCTAGCGGGAGCGATGAGCAGTTCTTC
TRBJ1-2 TRBD1 many TRBV29-1 CSVRSGGEVGYTF TGCAGCGTCCGCTCAGGGGGAGAAGTTGGCTACACCTTC
TRBJ2-7 NA NA TRBV20-1 CSAREPAKSSGDQYF TGCAGTGCTAGAGAGCCGGCCAAGAGTTCAGGCGATCAGTACTTC
TRBJ2-4 NA many TRBV18 CASSPPTGVAKNIQYF TGTGCCAGCTCACCACCCACAGGCGTAGCCAAAAACATTCAGTACTTC
TRBJ2-4 TRBD2 NA TRBV7-3 CASSLSLAGEANIQYF TGTGCCAGCAGCTTATCACTAGCGGGGGAGGCAAACATTCAGTACTTC
TRBJ1-2 NA NA TRBV6-5 CASSMGTPAYGYTF TGTGCCAGCAGTATGGGGACACCTGCCTATGGCTACACCTTC
TRBJ1-1 TRBD1 NA TRBV7-8 CASSLETGNYMNTEAFF TGTGCCAGCAGCTTAGAGACAGGGAATTACATGAACACTGAAGCTTTCTTT
TRBJ2-1 TRBD2 NA TRBV5-1 CASSLGGLAGVNSYNEQFF TGCGCCAGCAGCCTTGGGGGACTAGCGGGAGTGAACTCCTACAATGAGCAGTTCTTC
TRBJ2-7 NA few TRBV29-1 CSVGLESYEQYF TGCAGCGTTGGTTTGGAGTCCTACGAGCAGTACTTC
TRBJ2-5 TRBD2 few TRBV28 CASSLNLAGGETQYF TGTGCCAGCAGTTTGAATCTAGCGGGAGGGGAGACCCAGTACTTC
TRBJ2-1 NA few TRBV20-1 CSARLGSNEQFF TGCAGTGCTAGGCTAGGTTCTAATGAGCAGTTCTTC
TRBJ1-4 NA few TRBV10-3 CAIREGPAGNEKLFF TGTGCCATCAGAGAAGGCCCGGCTGGTAATGAAAAACTGTTTTTT
TRBJ1-4 NA NA TRBV6-4 CASSDSTTGKEATNEKLFF TGTGCCAGCAGTGATTCAACTACAGGGAAGGAAGCAACTAATGAAAAACTGTTTTTT
TRBJ2-1 NA few TRBV3-1 CASSQVGVNEQFF TGTGCCAGCAGCCAAGTTGGGGTTAATGAGCAGTTCTTC
TRBJ2-5 TRBD2 few TRBV7-2 CASSLAAGQETQYF TGTGCCAGCAGCCTAGCGGCCGGGCAAGAGACCCAGTACTTC
TRBJ2-5 NA once TRBV7-2 CASSLRQLYQETQYF TGTGCCAGCAGCTTGAGACAACTCTACCAAGAGACCCAGTACTTC
TRBJ1-1 TRBD1 NA TRBV28 CASSLPTGGLNTEAFF TGTGCCAGCAGTTTACCTACAGGGGGCCTGAACACTGAAGCTTTCTTT
TRBJ2-1 TRBD1 few TRBV12-3/TRBV12-4 CASSLETGQGWFSSYNEQFF TGTGCCAGCAGTTTAGAGACGGGACAGGGGTGGTTTAGCTCCTACAATGAGCAGTTCTTC
TRBJ2-1 TRBD1 NA TRBV29-1 CSARGNPDSFNNEQFF TGCAGCGCCAGGGGGAACCCGGACAGCTTCAACAATGAGCAGTTCTTC
TRBJ1-4 NA few TRBV29-1 CSVGGTETNEKLFF TGCAGCGTTGGCGGGACGGAAACTAATGAAAAACTGTTTTTT
TRBJ2-1 NA few TRBV7-6 CASSLAESRGTYNEQFF TGTGCCAGTAGCTTAGCGGAAAGCAGGGGGACCTACAATGAGCAGTTCTTC
TRBJ2-3 TRBD2 NA TRBV28 CASSWTSPDTQYF TGTGCCAGCAGCTGGACTAGTCCAGATACGCAGTATTTT
TRBJ2-5 NA few TRBV5-1 CASSRWDSYQETQYF TGCGCCAGCAGTCGTTGGGACTCGTACCAAGAGACCCAGTACTTC
TRBJ1-1 NA NA TRBV6-5 CASSSRVRAFF TGTGCCAGCAGTTCCAGAGTCCGGGCTTTCTTT
TRBJ1-4 NA few TRBV18 CASSPGSGQGNEKLFF TGTGCCAGCTCACCAGGGTCGGGCCAGGGGAATGAAAAACTGTTTTTT
TRBJ2-1 TRBD2 NA TRBV6-5 CASSPAGTSEYNEQFF TGTGCCAGCAGCCCCGCCGGGACTAGCGAATACAATGAGCAGTTCTTC
TRBJ2-7 TRBD2 NA TRBV29-1 CSVESSGISGDEQYF TGCAGCGTTGAATCTAGCGGGATCTCCGGGGACGAGCAGTACTTC
TRBJ2-5 TRBD1 NA TRBV3-1 CASSQLIQGPQETQYF TGTGCCAGCAGCCAACTCATACAGGGGCCCCAAGAGACCCAGTACTTC
TRBJ2-7 NA NA TRBV10-3 CAISEGQPYEQYF TGTGCCATCAGTGAGGGACAGCCCTACGAGCAGTACTTC
TRBJ2-3 NA few TRBV5-1 CASSLGPRGTSDTQYF TGCGCCAGCAGCTTGGGCCCCAGGGGCACGTCAGATACGCAGTATTTT
TRBJ1-2 TRBD1 NA TRBV10-3 CAISDGRGPNYGYTF TGTGCCATCAGTGACGGCAGGGGGCCCAACTATGGCTACACCTTC
TRBJ2-3 TRBD1 NA TRBV6-6 CASSYSTGWIDTQYF TGTGCCAGCAGTTACTCGACAGGGTGGATCGATACGCAGTATTTT
TRBJ2-1 NA few TRBV7-2 CASSSAGSSYNEQFF TGTGCCAGCAGCTCCGCGGGGAGCTCCTACAATGAGCAGTTCTTC
TRBJ2-1 TRBD1 NA TRBV11-2 CASSLDWMRDRGHGQFF TGTGCCAGCAGCTTAGATTGGATGCGGGACAGGGGTCATGGACAGTTCTTC
TRBJ2-5 NA few TRBV12-3/TRBV12-4 CASSPDRMGQETQYF TGTGCCAGCAGTCCAGACAGGATGGGCCAAGAGACCCAGTACTTC
TRBJ1-2 TRBD1 NA TRBV7-8 CASSLVGTGDYGYTF TGTGCCAGCAGCTTAGTTGGGACAGGAGACTATGGCTACACCTTC
TRBJ1-1 TRBD1 NA TRBV9 CASSEGTDGANTEAFF TGTGCCAGCAGTGAGGGGACAGACGGGGCGAACACTGAAGCTTTCTTT
TRBJ2-5 TRBD2 NA TRBV7-9 CASSLVAGGQETQYF TGTGCCAGCAGCTTGGTAGCGGGGGGCCAAGAGACCCAGTACTTC